This TCR beta chain was identified during a study of CD8 T cells in ankylosing spondylitis. Overall study findings and caveats: Made up of fewer than ten highly homologous variants, a TCR beta motif appeared characteristic of ankylosing spondylitis blood.

Concerning this clonotype: Its specificity is not known.

TCRdb analysed the 5' RACE reads with MiXCR anew, one entry per CDR3 protein. The profile shows about 390,000 distinct CDR3 sequences, approximately 20% of them singletons. The CDR3 has 16 residues. V lost 4 bases, J lost 4 bases, and 11 bases stayed unmatched. The germline CDR1 and CDR2 sequences are SGHDT and YYEEEE. Sequenced input: blood, either unsorted or a sorted T cell fraction (not recorded which). V gene TRBV5-6 combines with J gene TRBJ2-1, with 7 bases that match TRBD1. This receptor was obtained from a male donor with ankylosing spondylitis. CDR3 protein: CASSIPRTGAYNEQFF. CDR3 in DNA: TGTGCCAGCAGCATTCCTAGGACAGGAGCATACAATGAGCAGTTCTTC.